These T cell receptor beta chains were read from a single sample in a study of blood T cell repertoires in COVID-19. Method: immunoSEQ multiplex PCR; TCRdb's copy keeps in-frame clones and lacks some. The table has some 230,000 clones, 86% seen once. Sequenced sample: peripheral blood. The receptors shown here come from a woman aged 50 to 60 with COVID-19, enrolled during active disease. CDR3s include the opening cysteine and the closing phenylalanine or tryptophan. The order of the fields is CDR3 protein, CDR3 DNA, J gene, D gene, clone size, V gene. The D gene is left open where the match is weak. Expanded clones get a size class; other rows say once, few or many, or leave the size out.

CDR3 protein: CASSGRTGGTGELFF
CDR3 DNA: TGTGCCAGCAGCGGTAGGACAGGGGGAACCGGGGAGCTGTTTTTT
J gene: TRBJ2-2
D gene: TRBD1
clone size: .
V gene: TRBV9

CDR3 protein: CASGEAPWTGELFF
CDR3 DNA: TGCGCCAGCGGCGAGGCCCCCTGGACCGGGGAGCTGTTTTTT
J gene: TRBJ2-2
D gene: .
clone size: .
V gene: TRBV5-1

CDR3 protein: CASSFPGTRDEQFF
CDR3 DNA: TGTGCCAGCAGCTTCCCCGGGACAAGAGATGAGCAGTTCTTC
J gene: TRBJ2-1
D gene: .
clone size: .
V gene: TRBV7-2

CDR3 protein: CASSLTTQGSGNTIYF
CDR3 DNA: TGTGCCAGCAGCCTGACCACGCAGGGCTCCGGAAACACCATATATTTT
J gene: TRBJ1-3
D gene: .
clone size: .
V gene: TRBV5-6

CDR3 protein: CASSSGLAGLDTQYF
CDR3 DNA: TGTGCCAGCAGCTCCGGACTAGCGGGATTGGATACGCAGTATTTT
J gene: TRBJ2-3
D gene: TRBD2
clone size: .
V gene: TRBV5-4

CDR3 protein: CASSQGTKGGSPYNEQFF
CDR3 DNA: TGTGCCAGCAGCCAAGGGACTAAGGGGGGAAGTCCCTACAATGAGCAGTTCTTC
J gene: TRBJ2-1
D gene: .
clone size: .
V gene: TRBV5-8

CDR3 protein: CASSSLLAGDSTDTQYF
CDR3 DNA: TGTGCCAGCAGCTCCTTACTAGCGGGGGATAGCACAGATACGCAGTATTTT
J gene: TRBJ2-3
D gene: TRBD2
clone size: .
V gene: TRBV27

CDR3 protein: CASSLTPSYEQYF
CDR3 DNA: TGTGCCAGCAGTTTGACACCTTCCTACGAGCAGTACTTC
J gene: TRBJ2-7
D gene: .
clone size: .
V gene: TRBV27

CDR3 protein: CASSLALTGGNTEAFF
CDR3 DNA: TGTGCCAGCAGCTTAGCCCTGACAGGAGGGAACACTGAAGCTTTCTTT
J gene: TRBJ1-1
D gene: .
clone size: .
V gene: TRBV5-4

CDR3 protein: CASSQGAGSRHGKLFF
CDR3 DNA: TGTGCCAGCAGCCAGGGGGCCGGGTCCCGGCACGGAAAACTGTTTTTT
J gene: TRBJ1-4
D gene: .
clone size: .
V gene: TRBV3-1/TRBV3-2

CDR3 protein: CASSGRRDYHSPLHF
CDR3 DNA: TGTGCCAGCAGCGGACGCAGGGATTATCATTCACCCCTCCACTTT
J gene: TRBJ1-6
D gene: .
clone size: few
V gene: TRBV9

CDR3 protein: CASSLGQGIYEQYF
CDR3 DNA: TGTGCCAGCAGCTTGGGTCAGGGTATATACGAGCAGTACTTC
J gene: TRBJ2-7
D gene: .
clone size: .
V gene: TRBV5-6

CDR3 protein: CASSKNRQGGGYTF
CDR3 DNA: TGTGCCAGCAGCAAGAACAGACAGGGTGGTGGCTACACCTTC
J gene: TRBJ1-2
D gene: TRBD1
clone size: .
V gene: TRBV7-2

CDR3 protein: CASSEFPGTAFF
CDR3 DNA: TGTGCCAGCAGTGAGTTTCCCGGTACGGCTTTCTTT
J gene: TRBJ1-1
D gene: .
clone size: .
V gene: TRBV6-1

CDR3 protein: CASSSGLVLYNEQFF
CDR3 DNA: TGTGCCAGCAGTTCAGGACTAGTCCTCTACAATGAGCAGTTCTTC
J gene: TRBJ2-1
D gene: TRBD2
clone size: .
V gene: TRBV6-6

CDR3 protein: CASSWTGARGYTF
CDR3 DNA: TGCGCCAGCAGCTGGACAGGGGCTAGGGGCTACACCTTC
J gene: TRBJ1-2
D gene: TRBD1
clone size: few
V gene: TRBV5-1

CDR3 protein: CASSQDIGANEKLFF
CDR3 DNA: TGCGCCAGCAGCCAAGATATAGGGGCTAATGAAAAACTGTTTTTT
J gene: TRBJ1-4
D gene: .
clone size: .
V gene: TRBV4-3

CDR3 protein: CASTDTGELFF
CDR3 DNA: TGTGCCAGCACTGACACCGGGGAGCTGTTTTTT
J gene: TRBJ2-2
D gene: .
clone size: few
V gene: TRBV25-1

CDR3 protein: CASSTHRGPNEKLFF
CDR3 DNA: TGTGCCAGCAGTACCCATAGGGGGCCCAATGAAAAACTGTTTTTT
J gene: TRBJ1-4
D gene: TRBD1
clone size: .
V gene: TRBV2

CDR3 protein: CASTKPHQRKYNEQFF
CDR3 DNA: TGTGCCAGCACCAAGCCGCACCAGCGGAAATACAATGAGCAGTTCTTC
J gene: TRBJ2-1
D gene: .
clone size: .
V gene: TRBV28

CDR3 protein: CASSPRLAGAYNEQFF
CDR3 DNA: TGTGCCAGCAGCCCACGACTAGCGGGGGCCTACAATGAGCAGTTCTTC
J gene: TRBJ2-1
D gene: TRBD2
clone size: .
V gene: TRBV11-2

CDR3 protein: CASSIEGLAGGPIYNEQFF
CDR3 DNA: TGTGCCAGCAGTATCGAGGGACTAGCGGGGGGGCCGATCTACAATGAGCAGTTCTTC
J gene: TRBJ2-1
D gene: TRBD2
clone size: .
V gene: TRBV27

CDR3 protein: CASSPGRSNQPQHF
CDR3 DNA: TGTGCCAGCAGCCCAGGTAGGAGCAATCAGCCCCAGCATTTT
J gene: TRBJ1-5
D gene: .
clone size: few
V gene: TRBV7-9

CDR3 protein: CASSLGWGRGDTEAFF
CDR3 DNA: TGTGCCAGCAGCCTGGGATGGGGGAGGGGAGATACTGAAGCTTTCTTT
J gene: TRBJ1-1
D gene: .
clone size: .
V gene: TRBV7-2

CDR3 protein: CAIRNPRSGTNYGYTF
CDR3 DNA: TGTGCCATCAGGAACCCCCGGTCAGGGACTAACTATGGCTACACCTTC
J gene: TRBJ1-2
D gene: .
clone size: .
V gene: TRBV10-3

CDR3 protein: CASSSGTGGGSGELFF
CDR3 DNA: TGTGCCAGCAGCTCCGGGACAGGGGGCGGTTCCGGGGAGCTGTTTTTT
J gene: TRBJ2-2
D gene: TRBD1
clone size: .
V gene: TRBV6-6

CDR3 protein: CASSEWGGSSYEQYF
CDR3 DNA: TGTGCCAGCAGTGAATGGGGGGGGAGCTCCTACGAGCAGTACTTC
J gene: TRBJ2-7
D gene: TRBD2
clone size: .
V gene: TRBV2

CDR3 protein: CASSPTHLAGGLEQFF
CDR3 DNA: TGTGCCAGCAGCCCCACCCATCTAGCGGGGGGGCTCGAGCAGTTCTTC
J gene: TRBJ2-1
D gene: TRBD2
clone size: .
V gene: TRBV7-2

CDR3 protein: CASSLTGYGDTEAFF
CDR3 DNA: TGTGCCAGTAGTCTTACAGGGTATGGGGACACTGAAGCTTTCTTT
J gene: TRBJ1-1
D gene: .
clone size: .
V gene: TRBV19

CDR3 protein: CASSLGKGARTTEAFF
CDR3 DNA: TGTGCCAGCAGCTTAGGAAAGGGGGCCAGAACCACTGAAGCTTTCTTT
J gene: TRBJ1-1
D gene: TRBD1
clone size: .
V gene: TRBV11-2

CDR3 protein: CASSQLRAYNEQFF
CDR3 DNA: TGTGCCAGCAGCCAATTGAGGGCCTACAATGAGCAGTTCTTC
J gene: TRBJ2-1
D gene: .
clone size: once
V gene: TRBV14

CDR3 protein: CASSLASRGGYNEQFF
CDR3 DNA: TGTGCCAGCAGTTTAGCGTCCCGGGGGGGCTACAATGAGCAGTTCTTC
J gene: TRBJ2-1
D gene: TRBD2
clone size: .
V gene: TRBV27

CDR3 protein: CASSSGGTGELFF
CDR3 DNA: TGTGCCAGCAGTTCCGGGGGAACCGGGGAGCTGTTTTTT
J gene: TRBJ2-2
D gene: .
clone size: .
V gene: TRBV27

CDR3 protein: CASSPGQNTEAFF
CDR3 DNA: TGTGCCAGTAGTCCCGGACAGAACACTGAAGCTTTCTTT
J gene: TRBJ1-1
D gene: .
clone size: .
V gene: TRBV19

CDR3 protein: CASSQEKTGIYNEQFF
CDR3 DNA: TGCGCCAGCAGCCAAGAAAAGACAGGGATTTACAATGAGCAGTTCTTC
J gene: TRBJ2-1
D gene: TRBD1
clone size: .
V gene: TRBV4-1